The clone carrying this T cell receptor (beta chain) appeared a few times. This sample was included in a study of CD4 T cells in relation to SARS-CoV-2 and coronaviruses. There are 13 residues in the CDR3. Trimming cost V 5 bases and J 9 bases, with 17 bases left between them. Per germline, CDR1 SQVTM and CDR2 ANQGSEA. Deep TCR-beta sequencing used DNA from uncultured naive and memory CD4+ T cells. Here immunoSEQ multiplex PCR was the method, and the copy in TCRdb shows in-frame clones only, minus some. The table lists about 37,000 clones, 80% to 90% of them singletons. Input material: memory CD4+ T cells from PBMCs. The V call is TRBV29-1, the J call TRBJ2-1, with no clear D. The sequence was obtained from an adult with COVID-19. Written as DNA, the CDR3 is TGCAGCGTTTTTTACTTGAACCCAACTGAGCAGTTCTTC. Amino acid sequence: CSVFYLNPTEQFF.